What follows are 2 T cell receptor beta chains derived from one specimen sequenced in a study of cytomegalovirus exposure and HLA in healthy donors. Libraries were prepared by immunoSEQ multiplex PCR; TCRdb keeps only in-frame clonotypes and omits some of them. The table shows fewer than 200,000 clones, with approximately 89% occurring only once. Sequencing was carried out using PBMCs. These receptors were obtained from a man between 18 and 35 years old in good health and CMV-seropositive.

The V gene is TRBV5-4, the J gene TRBJ2-6; 9 bases align to TRBD2. The CDR3 consists of 19 residues. Germline CDR1 and CDR2: SGHNT and YYREEE (reference sequence). Trimming took 0 bases from V and 4 from J; bases not matched to a gene: 11. DNA for the CDR3: TGTGCCAGCAGCTTGGGGCTAGCGGGGCGTGTGGGAGGGGCCAACGTCCTGACTTTC. As protein: CASSLGLAGRVGGANVLTF. Full variable domain (missing parts from reference TRBV5-4 and TRBJ2-6): ETGVTQSPTHLIKTRGQQVTLRCSSQSGHNTVSWYQQALGQGPQFIFQYYREEENGRGNFPPRFSGLQFPNYSSELNVNALELDDSALYLCASSLGLAGRVGGANVLTFGAGSRLTVL.

J is TRBJ2-3 and V is TRBV7-2, with 8 positions matching TRBD2. Per germline, CDR1 SGHTA and CDR2 FQGNSA. V lost 0 bases to trimming and J lost 2 bases; unmatched junction nucleotides: 10. The CDR3 sequence is 18 residues long. The DNA for the CDR3 is TGTGCCAGCAGCTTAGCCTCTTGGACTAGCCAATACACAGATACGCAGTATTTT. Translating it yields CASSLASWTSQYTDTQYF. The variable domain in full, with the rest retrieved from reference TRBV7-2 and TRBJ2-3, is GAGVSQSPSNKVTEKGKDVELRCDPISGHTALYWYRQSLGQGLEFLIYFQGNSAPDKSGLPSDRFSAERTGGSVSTLTIQRTQQEDSAVYLCASSLASWTSQYTDTQYFGPGTRLTVL.